This TCR delta chain came from a study of gamma-delta chains in newborns, infants, children. Study-wide context: Microbial exposure reportedly drives polyclonal innate γδ T cell expansion after birth.

The CDR3 spans 19 residues. Germline CDR1 reads TSWWSYY; CDR2 reads QGS. V dropped 11 bases and J dropped 5; count of bases not matched to a gene: 26. TCRdb fed the reads into CATT to redo clone calling. The data contain about 4,200 delta-chain clones, around 15% of them singletons. The rearrangement uses TRDV1 and TRDJ1, with 10 bases identical to TRDD3. No J gene was available from TCRdb, and it was assigned here by a germline match of the DNA. Input material: blood. The receptor was derived from a child who was a newborn, infant or young child, either healthy, febrile or measles-vaccinated (not recorded which). The CDR3 protein is CAIVSPTADGGIRKDKLIF. CDR3 bases: TGTGCTATTGTTAGTCCTACGGCGGACGGGGGGATACGGAAAGATAAACTCATCTTT.